This TCR beta chain was identified during a study of T cell clonality in common variable immunodeficiency. Germline-derived CDR1 and CDR2 are MNHEY and SMNVEV (reference sequence). This CDR3 is 14 amino acids long. Trimming left V 5 bases short and J 1 base short, with 9 bases between. This clone was seen repeatedly, ten times or more. The antigen is undetermined. The read ends 3 residues shy of where the CDR3 ends; the end is completed using the germline J gene. Study-level findings and limits: TCRbeta clonality was increased in CVID versus healthy controls. Authors noted CVID clonality's cause needs subpopulation repertoire sequencing. Reportedly, TCR beta sequences from common variable immunodeficiency showed fewer deletions and N-nucleotide insertions.

Both groups were predominantly of Caucasian heritage. Assay: immunoSEQ multiplex PCR; the TCRdb copy retains only in-frame clones and omits some. The record shows fewer than 50,000 clones for this sample, with no singletons present. The sequence derives from a person aged 18 to 75 in good health. The sequenced material came from peripheral blood mononuclear cells. The gene calls are TRBV27 and TRBJ2-1; unclear D gene. The CDR3 sequence is CASSQLSSYNEQFF. The CDR3 DNA, read in part, is TGTGCCAGCAGTCAACTCTCGTCCTACAATGAG.